Each of the 32 T cell receptor beta chains below was sequenced from the same sample in a study of blood T cell repertoires in COVID-19. Some clones are missing from TCRdb's copy, which holds only in-frame ones; the method was immunoSEQ multiplex PCR. The data show roughly 63,000 clones, with 90% seen just once and 1.2% to 1.5% held by the top ten. The sequenced sample consisted of peripheral blood. All receptors come from a man aged 55 to 70 with acute or convalescent COVID-19.

The chain recombines TRBV30 with TRBJ2-2; D unclear. In germline, CDR1 is GTSNPN, CDR2 SVGIG (reference sequence). This CDR3 is 14 amino acids long. Trimming removed 4 bases from V and 2 bases from J, with 11 bases in between. The chain's CDR3 is CAWTRVLNTGELFF. The CDR3 bases are TGTGCCTGGACTCGGGTACTCAACACCGGGGAGCTGTTTTTT.

This chain joins TRBV7-8 and TRBJ2-7; 14 bases match TRBD2. From germline, CDR1 is SGHVS and CDR2 FQNEAQ. V lost 8 bases and J lost 6; bases outside the gene matches: 12. The CDR3 is made up of 16 amino acids. DNA for the CDR3: TGTGCCAGCGGCCGGACTAGCGGGAGGATGGTTCCCGAGCAGTACTTC. Translated, it gives CASGRTSGRMVPEQYF.

The J gene is TRBJ1-1, the V gene TRBV9, with D possibly being TRBD1 (6 bases). This CDR3 has 14 amino acids. Germline V lookup: CDR1 SGDLS, CDR2 YYNGEE. V dropped 3 bases and J dropped 2 bases, with 11 bases sitting between them. The CDR3: CASSEQGLNTEAFF. The CDR3 bases are TGTGCCAGCAGCGAACAGGGATTAAACACTGAAGCTTTCTTT. The whole variable domain, filled in from reference TRBV9 and TRBJ1-1, reads DSGVTQTPKHLITATGQRVTLRCSPRSGDLSVYWYQQSLDQGLQFLIQYYNGEERAKGNILERFSAQQFPDLHSELNLSSLELGDSALYFCASSEQGLNTEAFFGQGTRLTVV.

The DNA of the CDR3 is TGTGCCAGCAGTTTGGAGGGGGCGGGCGAGCAGTACTTC. Amino acids: CASSLEGAGEQYF. The chain uses TRBV28 and TRBJ2-7; tentative D call: TRBD1 (7 bases). V was trimmed by 3 bases and J by 6 bases, leaving 12 bases between them. CDR3 size: 13 residues. The V gene's germline CDR1 is MDHEN and CDR2 SYDVKM.

The rearrangement uses TRBV6-2 or TRBV6-3 and TRBJ1-1; the D gene is possibly TRBD1 (5 bases). This CDR3 region has 14 residues. Per the germline V gene, CDR1 is MNHEY and CDR2 is SVGEGT. V dropped 5 bases and J dropped 1 base, with 11 bases sitting between them. The CDR3 nucleotides are TGTGCCAGCAGTACCCGACAGACGAACACTGAAGCTTTCTTT. It translates to CASSTRQTNTEAFF.

The chain recombines TRBV7-2 with TRBJ1-5; tentatively, D is TRBD1 (5 bases). With 0 bases removed from V and 7 bases from J, the gap between germline ends came to 13 bases. Germline CDR1 SGHTA, CDR2 FQGNSA. The CDR3 is made up of 15 amino acids. This CDR3 is CASSLAGGVGQPQHF. DNA of the CDR3: TGTGCCAGCAGCTTAGCGGGGGGGGTCGGGCAGCCCCAGCATTTT.

For the CDR3, the DNA is TGCGCCAGCAGCTTGTCGCCTAGCGGGAGTGGATACGAGCAGTACTTC. Translation gives CASSLSPSGSGYEQYF. The V and J genes are TRBV5-1 and TRBJ2-7, with 10 bases aligning to TRBD2. The CDR3 has 16 residues. J gave up 4 bases and V 1 base, and 8 bases lay outside the gene matches. Germline V gives CDR1 SGHRS, CDR2 YFSETQ.

As DNA, the CDR3 is TGTGCCAGCAGCGGGGACAGACATCGACCCCAGCATTTT. It yields the protein CASSGDRHRPQHF. This chain joins TRBV6-2 or TRBV6-3 and TRBJ1-5; 7 positions match TRBD1. V shed 6 bases and J 10 bases; nucleotides not matched to a gene: 9. The V gene's germline CDR1 is MNHEY and CDR2 SVGEGT. The CDR3 length is 13 residues.

The CDR3 DNA reads TGTGCCAGCAGCTTTCGACAGGGGGCTTTCGAGCAGTACTTC. Its protein is CASSFRQGAFEQYF. J is TRBJ2-7 and V is TRBV11-1, with TRBD1 matching over 10 bases. Germline CDR1 reads SGHAT; CDR2 reads FQDESV (reference sequence). V was clipped by 3 bases and J by 6 bases; unmatched bases: 5. This CDR3 has 14 residues.

The chain is built from TRBV4-2 and TRBJ1-5, with TRBD1 matching over 8 bases. J was trimmed by 3 bases and V by 2 bases; bases with no gene match: 3. Germline V gene data show CDR1 as LGHNA and CDR2 as YNFKEQ. The CDR3 is 15 amino acids. This chain's CDR3 is CASSQMDRDNQPQHF. CDR3 DNA: TGTGCCAGCAGCCAAATGGACAGGGACAATCAGCCCCAGCATTTT.

This chain connects TRBV3-1 (or the pseudogene TRBV3-2) to TRBJ2-7; possibly TRBD1 for D (6 bases). With 1 base removed from V and 1 base from J, the gap between germline ends came to 11 bases. Germline V gene lookup returns CDR1 LGHDT and CDR2 YNNKEL (reference sequence). This CDR3 is 15 amino acids long. The CDR3: CASSQGTARSYEQYF. CDR3 nucleotide sequence: TGTGCCAGCAGCCAAGGGACAGCCAGATCCTACGAGCAGTACTTC.

This clone appeared once. The genes are TRBV6-2 or TRBV6-3 and TRBJ1-2, with a possible D match to TRBD1 (5 bases). The germline V and J ends were trimmed by 2 bases and 4 bases, with 14 bases remaining between them. Germline V gene lookup returns CDR1 MNHEY and CDR2 SVGEGT. This CDR3 has 15 amino acids. This CDR3 is CASSYSQGSVYGYTF. The CDR3 DNA follows: TGTGCCAGCAGTTACAGTCAGGGTTCCGTCTATGGCTACACCTTC.

This rearrangement joins TRBV18 to TRBJ2-1, with 11 nucleotides matching TRBD2. Germline assignment: CDR1 KGHSH and CDR2 LQKENI. Trimming removed 3 bases from V and 1 base from J; junction bases left unmatched: 2. This CDR3 region has 16 residues. This CDR3 reads CASSPGLAGSYNEQFF. The CDR3 nucleotides are TGTGCCAGCTCACCTGGACTAGCGGGTTCCTACAATGAGCAGTTCTTC.

The gene calls are TRBV28 and TRBJ2-1, with 7 bases that match TRBD1. V gave up 3 bases and J gave up 6 bases; unmatched junction bases: 8. CDR1 and CDR2 (germline): MDHEN, SYDVKM. This CDR3 has 15 amino acids. The DNA of the CDR3 is TGTGCCAGCAGTTTTATTTCCGGACAGGCCAATGAGCAGTTCTTC. It encodes CASSFISGQANEQFF.

Here the CDR3 reads CASSPGLAGNNEQFF. The CDR3 bases are TGTGCCAGCAGCCCCGGGCTAGCGGGAAACAATGAGCAGTTCTTC. This sequence joins TRBV3-1 (or the pseudogene TRBV3-2) and TRBJ2-1; the match to TRBD2 covers 9 bases. Germline V gene data show CDR1 as LGHDT and CDR2 as YNNKEL (reference sequence). This CDR3 contains 15 residues. V shed 4 bases and J 5 bases; nucleotides not matched to a gene: 6.

This rearrangement joins TRBV11-3 to TRBJ2-2; 15 bases are a match to TRBD2. CDR1 is SGHNT, CDR2 YENEEA, per germline. There are 19 residues in the CDR3. The junction had 9 bases not matched to a gene; V was cut back by 5 bases and J by 2 bases. CDR3 coding DNA: TGTGCCAGCAGCCCAGGGCCGGGACTAGCGGGAGGCAACACCGGGGAGCTGTTTTTT. Translating gives CASSPGPGLAGGNTGELFF. The whole variable domain, remainder taken from reference TRBV11-3 and TRBJ2-2, is EAGVVQSPRYKIIEKKQPVAFWCNPISGHNTLYWYLQNLGQGPELLIRYENEEAVDDSQLPKDRFSAERLKGVDSTLKIQPAELGDSAVYLCASSPGPGLAGGNTGELFFGEGSRLTVL.

This chain connects TRBV7-9 to TRBJ2-7; 8 bases are shared with TRBD1. Germline trimming cut 5 bases from V and 4 bases from J; bases unmatched to any gene: 7. The CDR3 spans 14 residues. CDR1 and CDR2 from the germline V gene are SEHNR and FQNEAQ (reference sequence). The CDR3 coding sequence is TGTGCCAGCAGCCCCGGGACAGGTTCTTACGAGCAGTACTTC. Translation gives CASSPGTGSYEQYF.

The CDR3 protein is CASSLSGLAREQYF. The CDR3 bases are TGTGCCAGCAGCTTGTCCGGACTAGCGAGAGAGCAGTACTTC. The chain joins TRBV5-4 to TRBJ2-7, with 9 bases aligning to TRBD2. The germline CDR1 and CDR2 sequences are SGHNT and YYREEE (reference sequence). The V and J ends lost 1 base and 7 bases, in that order; junction bases with no gene match: 6. The CDR3 totals 14 residues.

J is TRBJ1-1 and V is TRBV28; D is possibly TRBD1 (5 bases). Trimming shortened V by 2 bases and J by 1 base, and 11 bases separated the two germline ends. CDR1 MDHEN and CDR2 SYDVKM come from the germline V gene. The CDR3 covers 15 residues. The CDR3 is CASSLAGDENTEAFF. The CDR3, as DNA: TGTGCCAGCAGTTTAGCGGGGGACGAGAACACTGAAGCTTTCTTT.

The rearrangement joins TRBV6-5 to TRBJ1-2; D remains ambiguous. There are 15 residues in the CDR3. Trimming took off 5 bases at V and 1 base at J, with 14 bases between the two ends. Germline assignment: CDR1 MNHEY and CDR2 SVGAGI. In DNA form, the CDR3 reads TGTGCCAGCAGTCTTGAAGGCGGCAGTAACTATGGCTACACCTTC. Protein product: CASSLEGGSNYGYTF.

The chain carries TRBV7-2 and TRBJ1-1, with 7 bases lining up with TRBD1. CDR3 length: 14 amino acids. Per germline, CDR1 SGHTA and CDR2 FQGNSA. The V segment lost 4 bases and the J segment 1 base; nucleotides outside the gene matches: 3. CDR3 residues: CASSSRTGNTEAFF. The CDR3 bases are TGTGCCAGCAGCTCTCGGACAGGGAACACTGAAGCTTTCTTT.

The chain has TRBV2 and TRBJ1-1, with no clear D. The length of the CDR3 is 11 residues. Looked up from germline, CDR1 is SNHLY and CDR2 is FYNNEI. The V end was cut by 9 bases, the J end by 11 bases, with 16 bases between. CDR3 residues: CASGPGKSAFF. CDR3 in DNA: TGTGCCAGTGGGCCGGGAAAAAGTGCTTTCTTT.

The genes are TRBV7-9 and TRBJ2-7; D is ambiguous. Germline values: CDR1 SEHNR, CDR2 FQNEAQ (reference sequence). V gave up 5 bases and J gave up 3 bases, with 11 bases separating them. This CDR3 spans 13 amino acids. CDR3 nucleotide sequence: TGTGCCAGCAGCATGCTAGGCGGCTACGAGCAGTACTTC. Its translation: CASSMLGGYEQYF.

The chain joins TRBV18 to TRBJ2-7, with 12 positions matching TRBD1. Germline trimming cut 2 bases from V and 3 bases from J; bases unmatched to any gene: 5. The CDR3 runs to 16 residues. CDR1 KGHSH and CDR2 LQKENI come from the germline V gene. CDR3 region: CASSPRRDRGLYEQYF. The CDR3 DNA sequence: TGTGCCAGCTCACCAAGGAGGGACAGGGGGCTCTACGAGCAGTACTTC.

The rearrangement uses TRBV27 and TRBJ1-1; 7 nucleotides agree with TRBD1. V was clipped by 5 bases and J by 4 bases; unmatched bases: 7. This CDR3 is built from 14 residues. Germline values: CDR1 MNHEY, CDR2 SMNVEV (reference sequence). The CDR3, as DNA: TGTGCCAGCAGTGCTGAAACAGGGGCCACTGAAGCTTTCTTT. This sequence encodes CASSAETGATEAFF.

The chain joins TRBV21-1 to TRBJ1-1; the table names TRBD1, a call not compared with the DNA. TRBV21-1 has pseudogene status. This CDR3 has 13 residues. This chain's CDR3 is CATVTGGRTEAFF. Here the CDR3 DNA reads TGTGCCACCGTGACAGGGGGCAGGACTGAAGCTTTCTTT.

The chain combines TRBV7-2 with TRBJ1-5; 9 bases line up with TRBD1. Unmatched junction bases numbered 10, after V lost 5 bases and J lost 5 bases. The length of the CDR3 is 16 residues. Germline V gene data show CDR1 as SGHTA and CDR2 as FQGNSA. CDR3 loop: CASSPRTGAAYQPQHF. The CDR3 region has the DNA TGTGCCAGCAGCCCCCGGACAGGGGCCGCTTATCAGCCCCAGCATTTT.

The chain carries TRBV29-1 and TRBJ1-2; D is unresolved. The V gene's germline CDR1 is SQVTM and CDR2 ANQGSEA. Trimming pared 3 bases from V and 3 bases from J, leaving 11 bases between. The CDR3 contains 13 residues. The CDR3 DNA reads as TGCAGCGTTGACGACGGGGAGCACTATGGCTACACCTTC. Translation: CSVDDGEHYGYTF.

This chain uses TRBV24-1 with TRBJ2-7, with 12 bases aligning to TRBD1. Germline CDR1 is KGHDR and CDR2 is SFDVKD. This CDR3 is 14 amino acids long. Germline trimming cut 7 bases from V and 7 bases from J; bases unmatched to any gene: 7. CDR3 bases: TGTGCCACCAGCCCCGGGACAGGGGGCAGGGAGCAGTACTTC. It is translated as CATSPGTGGREQYF.

V gene TRBV7-3 combines with J gene TRBJ2-7; D may be TRBD1 (6 bases). V lost 5 bases and J lost 7, with 18 bases in between. The CDR3 has 14 amino acids. Germline CDR1 SGHTA, CDR2 FQGTGA. The CDR3, as DNA: TGTGCCAGCAGCCACCCAGGGCAGGGGAAAGAGCAGTACTTC. This translates into CASSHPGQGKEQYF.

In its sample, this clone was seen a few times. The chain combines TRBV6-5 with TRBJ1-5, with D perhaps TRBD1 (5 bases). This CDR3 has 15 amino acids. V lost 5 bases and J 1 base, leaving 12 bases between the germline ends. The V gene's germline CDR1 is MNHEY and CDR2 SVGAGI. CDR3 bases: TGTGCCAGCAGTCTCGGTGGGGGGAGCAATCAGCCCCAGCATTTT. Translated, it gives CASSLGGGSNQPQHF.

This clone has only a few counts. The identical CDR3 is also encoded by other nucleotide sequences in the sample. The chain is built from TRBV7-9 and TRBJ1-3; 10 bases match TRBD1. V lost 4 bases to trimming and J lost 2 bases; unmatched junction nucleotides: 2. The CDR3 runs 15 residues. Germline V gene lookup returns CDR1 SEHNR and CDR2 FQNEAQ (reference sequence). CDR3 nucleotides: TGTGCCAGCAGCTGGGGACAGGGGACTGGAAACACCATATATTTT. This codes for CASSWGQGTGNTIYF.